This T cell receptor (beta chain) stems from a study of T cells after posttransplantation cyclophosphamide. About this clone: Its antigen is as yet unknown.

From germline, CDR1 is MNHEY and CDR2 SVGAGI. Between the trimmed V and J ends, which lost 0 bases and 2 bases, there was a span of 10 bases. The length of the CDR3 is 16 residues. Study-wide points: Donor-recipient repertoire similarity was low at 1-2 months, rising over year one.

Here immunoSEQ multiplex PCR was the method, and the copy in TCRdb shows in-frame clones only, minus some. The sample records several hundred clones, approximately 86% being singletons. The sequenced material came from CD8+ T cells sorted from bone marrow. This sequence originates from a man aged 50-59 years. The chain recombines TRBV6-5 with TRBJ1-4; maybe TRBD1 (6 bases). The DNA for the CDR3 is TGTGCCAGCAGTTACTCGACGGGACACACTAATGAAAAACTGTTTTTT. Its translation: CASSYSTGHTNEKLFF.